A selection of T cell receptor beta chains follows, all from one sample in a study of blood T cell repertoires in COVID-19. The assay was immunoSEQ multiplex PCR, and TCRdb's table has in-frame clones only and misses some. The table records fewer than 250,000 clones, 70% to 90% of them present only once. Sequencing was done on a sample of peripheral blood. These receptors came from a woman aged 40 to 50 who had recovered from COVID-19. CDR3s include the opening cysteine and the closing phenylalanine or tryptophan. A D gene is named only where the DNA matches it firmly. The size field is filled for only some rows; it gives once, few, many or a size class.

cdr3_nt cdr3_aa v_call d_call clone_size j_call
TGTGCCTGGAGTTTACAACAGCATGGCTACACCTTC CAWSLQQHGYTF TRBV30 - once TRBJ1-2
TGTGCCATCGCGGGAGAAGTTGCAGATACGCAGTATTTT CAIAGEVADTQYF TRBV10-3 TRBD2 - TRBJ2-3
TGTGCCAGCAGCCAAGCGGGACTAGCGGGGACTCAAGAGACCCAGTACTTC CASSQAGLAGTQETQYF TRBV3-1/TRBV3-2 TRBD2 - TRBJ2-5
TGTGCCAGCAGCCAATCACCGGGACTAGCGGGAGAGACCCAGTACTTC CASSQSPGLAGETQYF TRBV4-2 TRBD2 - TRBJ2-5
TGCAGTGCTAGTCTTTTTAGCGGGAGGGCCGGTCAGAATGAGCAGTTCTTC CSASLFSGRAGQNEQFF TRBV20-1 TRBD2 - TRBJ2-1
TGTGCCAGCAGGGACAGGGGGGACACTGAAGCTTTCTTT CASRDRGDTEAFF TRBV2 TRBD1 - TRBJ1-1
TGTGCCAGCAGCCCAATGGACAGGGGGCAAGGGGCCAACGTCCTGACTTTC CASSPMDRGQGANVLTF TRBV9 TRBD1 - TRBJ2-6
TGTGCCAGCAATGGACAGGGAGCATACAATGAGCAGTTCTTC CASNGQGAYNEQFF TRBV2 TRBD1 - TRBJ2-1
TGTGCCAGCTCACCAAGGAGTAGCGGGGGATACGAGCAGTACTTC CASSPRSSGGYEQYF TRBV18 TRBD2 few TRBJ2-7
TGTGCCAGCTCACCCCAGGACAGGGGGGTAGGCTACACCTTC CASSPQDRGVGYTF TRBV18 TRBD1 once TRBJ1-2
TGTGCCAGTAGTATAGGTTGGACAGGGGATTTCAGGGCTGAAGCTTTCTTT CASSIGWTGDFRAEAFF TRBV19 TRBD1 - TRBJ1-1
TGTGCCAGCAGATCCGACACCAGCAATCAGCCCCAGCATTTT CASRSDTSNQPQHF TRBV6-1 - - TRBJ1-5
TGTGCCAGCAGTTATGGAGCCGAGTCTGCTGAAAAACTGTTTTTT CASSYGAESAEKLFF TRBV6-5 - - TRBJ1-4
TGTGCCAGCAGCGCGGGGGGGACGAACACCGGGGAGCTGTTTTTT CASSAGGTNTGELFF TRBV5-5 TRBD2 once TRBJ2-2
TGCGCCAGCAGCCGGACTAGCGGGAGGCACGTCACAGATACGCAGTATTTT CASSRTSGRHVTDTQYF TRBV5-1 TRBD2 - TRBJ2-3
TGCAGCGTTGACGCGGGGGGGAATGAGCAGTACTTC CSVDAGGNEQYF TRBV29-1 TRBD2 - TRBJ2-7
TGCAGTGCTAGTCGCGCGGGAATGGTGACCCAGTACTTC CSASRAGMVTQYF TRBV20-1 - - TRBJ2-5
TGCGCCAGCAGCCAAACCCGGGAAGATACGCAGTATTTT CASSQTREDTQYF TRBV4-1 - once TRBJ2-3
TGTGCCAGCTCACACTCTAGTACCTCGGTGGATACGCAGTATTTT CASSHSSTSVDTQYF TRBV18 - - TRBJ2-3
TGTGCCAGCAGCCGACAGGGGAACTATGGCTACACCTTC CASSRQGNYGYTF TRBV7-2 TRBD1 - TRBJ1-2
TGTGCCAGCAGTTTTAACAGGGTCTACGAGCAGTACTTC CASSFNRVYEQYF TRBV28 - - TRBJ2-7
TGTGCCAGCAGTTTGGCGGGAGGGGGGGTCTACGAGCAGTACTTC CASSLAGGGVYEQYF TRBV28 TRBD2 few TRBJ2-7
TGTGCCAGCAGCCAAGTGGCCGGGAGGGCCGGGGAGCTGTTTTTT CASSQVAGRAGELFF TRBV3-1/TRBV3-2 TRBD2 - TRBJ2-2
TGTGCCACCCTTGGGGCGAGCTCCTATAATTCACCCCTCCACTTT CATLGASSYNSPLHF TRBV28 - - TRBJ1-6
TGTGCCAGCAGCGTAGACTGGGAGCGTTCCCAGTACTTC CASSVDWERSQYF TRBV9 - - TRBJ2-5
TGTGCTAGTGGAAAGGGGACTAGCGGGCTAATAAACAATGAGCAGTTCTTC CASGKGTSGLINNEQFF TRBV12-5 TRBD2 - TRBJ2-1